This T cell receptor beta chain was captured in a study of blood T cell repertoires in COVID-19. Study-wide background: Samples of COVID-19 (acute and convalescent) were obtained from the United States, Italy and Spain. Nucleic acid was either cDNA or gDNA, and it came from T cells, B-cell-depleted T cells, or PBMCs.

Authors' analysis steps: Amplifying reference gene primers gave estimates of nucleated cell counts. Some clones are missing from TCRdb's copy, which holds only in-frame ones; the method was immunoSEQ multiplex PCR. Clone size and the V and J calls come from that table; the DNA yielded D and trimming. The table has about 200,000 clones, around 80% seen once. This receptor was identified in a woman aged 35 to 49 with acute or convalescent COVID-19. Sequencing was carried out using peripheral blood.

In DNA form, the CDR3 reads TGTGCCAGCGAACTTGGAGCCTCCCCGGCCACCGGGGAGCTGTTTTTT. It is translated as CASELGASPATGELFF. This chain links TRBV2 with TRBJ2-2; D is uncertain. The CDR3 contains 16 residues. Germline assignment: CDR1 SNHLY and CDR2 FYNNEI. Deletions cut 8 bases from V and 4 bases from J, with 20 bases between.